The entry that follows covers one T cell receptor (beta chain) sequence. From germline, CDR1 is MGHRA and CDR2 YSYEKL. V was trimmed by 4 bases and J by 5 bases, leaving 14 bases between them. This CDR3 spans 15 amino acids. In the source study's methods: Reference gene primer amplification in the assay estimated nucleated cell counts. The table came from immunoSEQ multiplex PCR; TCRdb's copy has only in-frame clones and leaves some out. Clone size and the V and J calls come from that table; the DNA yielded D and trimming. This sample carries over 50,000 clones, approximately 83% of them seen once, and the ten largest clones take 14%. These data are taken from a study of blood T cell repertoires in COVID-19. Study in general: Sites in the United States, Italy and Spain provided acute and convalescent COVID-19 samples.

The sample comprised peripheral blood. This TCR was sampled from a human donor in a cohort sampled during active COVID-19. The genes are TRBV4-1 and TRBJ1-4, with D unclear. Written as DNA, the CDR3 is TGCGCCAGCAGCCGTTTCAGAGGTATGAATGAAAAACTGTTTTTT. Translating gives CASSRFRGMNEKLFF.